This TCR beta chain derives from a study of glioma-infiltrating T cells after dendritic cell vaccination. Regarding time point: after dendritic cell vaccination, including at tumor progression/relapse. Some clones are missing from TCRdb's copy, which holds only in-frame ones; the method was immunoSEQ multiplex PCR. The sample lists about 100,000 clones, approximately 80% occurring once. The CDR3 sequence is 13 residues long. In germline, CDR1 is MNHNS, CDR2 SASEGT. Between the trimmed V and J ends, which lost 6 bases and 5 bases, there was a span of 11 bases. This clonotype originated in a human donor with glioblastoma. The source was blood, collected after dendritic cell vaccination. The chain carries TRBV6-1 and TRBJ1-5; tentatively, D is TRBD1 (5 bases). The CDR3 region has the DNA TGTGCCAGCAGACAGGTTTTAGATCAGCCCCAGCATTTT. Its protein is CASRQVLDQPQHF.